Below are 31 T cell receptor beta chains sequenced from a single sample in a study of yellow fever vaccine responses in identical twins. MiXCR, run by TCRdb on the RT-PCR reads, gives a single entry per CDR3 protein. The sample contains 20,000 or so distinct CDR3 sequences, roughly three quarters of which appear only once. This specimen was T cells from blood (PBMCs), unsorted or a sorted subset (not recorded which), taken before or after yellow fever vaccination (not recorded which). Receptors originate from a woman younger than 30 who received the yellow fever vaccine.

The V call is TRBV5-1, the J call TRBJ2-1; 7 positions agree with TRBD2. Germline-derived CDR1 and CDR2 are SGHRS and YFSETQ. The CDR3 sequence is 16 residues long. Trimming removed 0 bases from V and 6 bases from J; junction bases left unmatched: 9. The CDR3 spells CASSLGPAGLGNEQFF. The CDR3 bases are TGCGCCAGCAGCTTGGGTCCAGCGGGACTTGGCAATGAGCAGTTCTTC.

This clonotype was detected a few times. The CDR3 DNA sequence: TGTGCCAGCAGTGTCGGACAGCGCACTGAAGCTTTCTTT. It specifies CASSVGQRTEAFF. This chain connects TRBV2 to TRBJ1-1; possible D gene TRBD1, 6 bases. The ends were cut back, 4 bases at V and 4 bases at J, with 10 bases in the middle. CDR1 and CDR2 (germline): SNHLY, FYNNEI. The CDR3 runs to 13 residues.

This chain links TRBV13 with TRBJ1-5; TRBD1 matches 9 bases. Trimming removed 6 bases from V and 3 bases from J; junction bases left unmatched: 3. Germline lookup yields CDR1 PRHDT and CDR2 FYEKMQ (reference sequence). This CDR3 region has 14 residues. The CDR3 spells CASRGQGFNQPQHF. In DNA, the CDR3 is TGTGCCAGCAGAGGACAGGGGTTCAATCAGCCCCAGCATTTT. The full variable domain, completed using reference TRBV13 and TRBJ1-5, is AAGVIQSPRHLIKEKRETATLKCYPIPRHDTVYWYQQGPGQDPQFLISFYEKMQSDKGSIPDRFSAQQFSDYHSELNMSSLELGDSALYFCASRGQGFNQPQHFGDGTRLSIL.

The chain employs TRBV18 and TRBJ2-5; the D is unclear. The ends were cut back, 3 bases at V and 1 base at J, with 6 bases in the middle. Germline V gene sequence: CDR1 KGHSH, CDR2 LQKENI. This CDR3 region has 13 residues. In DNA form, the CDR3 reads TGTGCCAGCTCACCGACAATCCAAGAGACCCAGTACTTC. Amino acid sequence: CASSPTIQETQYF.

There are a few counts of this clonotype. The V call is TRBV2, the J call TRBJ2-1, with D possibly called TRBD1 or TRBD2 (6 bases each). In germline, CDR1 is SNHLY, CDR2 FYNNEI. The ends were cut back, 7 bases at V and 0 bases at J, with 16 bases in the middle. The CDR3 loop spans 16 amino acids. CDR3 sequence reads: CASKGGPSSSYNEQFF. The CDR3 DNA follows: TGTGCCAGCAAGGGGGGCCCTTCCAGCTCCTACAATGAGCAGTTCTTC.

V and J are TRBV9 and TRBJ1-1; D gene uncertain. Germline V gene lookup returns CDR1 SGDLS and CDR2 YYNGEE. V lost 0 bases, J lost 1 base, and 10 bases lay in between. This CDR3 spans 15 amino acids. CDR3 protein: CASSVGRLANTEAFF. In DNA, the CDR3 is TGTGCCAGCAGCGTAGGAAGGTTGGCGAACACTGAAGCTTTCTTT.

In nucleotides, the CDR3 is TGTGCCAGCAGTTCCGGACTAGCGGGATATACTTACAATGAGCAGTTCTTC. Its translation: CASSSGLAGYTYNEQFF. The genes are TRBV6-5 and TRBJ2-1; 12 bases agree with TRBD2. Germline trimming cut 4 bases from V and 4 bases from J; bases unmatched to any gene: 8. The CDR3 covers 17 residues. In germline, CDR1 is MNHEY, CDR2 SVGAGI.

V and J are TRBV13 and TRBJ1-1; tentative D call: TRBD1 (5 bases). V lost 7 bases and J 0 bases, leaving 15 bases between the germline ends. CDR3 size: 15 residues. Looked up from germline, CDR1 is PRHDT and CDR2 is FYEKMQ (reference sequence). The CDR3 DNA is TGTGCCAGCAATTTGGTCGGGGCACTGAACACTGAAGCTTTCTTT. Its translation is CASNLVGALNTEAFF.

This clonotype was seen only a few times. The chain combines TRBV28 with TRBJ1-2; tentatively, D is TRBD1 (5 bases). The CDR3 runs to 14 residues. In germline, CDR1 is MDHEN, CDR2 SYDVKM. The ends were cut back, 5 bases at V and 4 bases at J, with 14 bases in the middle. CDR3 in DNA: TGTGCCAGCAGTAGCGGGCAGGGAAGCTATGGCTACACCTTC. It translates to CASSSGQGSYGYTF.

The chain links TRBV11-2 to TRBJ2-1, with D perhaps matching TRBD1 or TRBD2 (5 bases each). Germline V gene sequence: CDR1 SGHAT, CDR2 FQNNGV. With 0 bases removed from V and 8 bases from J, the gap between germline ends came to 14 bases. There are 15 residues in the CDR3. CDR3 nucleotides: TGTGCCAGCAGCTTAGAGGGACCACCCTGGGATGAGCAGTTCTTC. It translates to CASSLEGPPWDEQFF.

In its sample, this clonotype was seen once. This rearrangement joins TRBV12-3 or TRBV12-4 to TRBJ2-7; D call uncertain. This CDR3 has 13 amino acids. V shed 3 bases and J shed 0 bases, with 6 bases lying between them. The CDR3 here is CASSFSPSYEQYF. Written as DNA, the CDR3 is TGTGCCAGCAGTTTTAGTCCCTCCTACGAGCAGTACTTC.

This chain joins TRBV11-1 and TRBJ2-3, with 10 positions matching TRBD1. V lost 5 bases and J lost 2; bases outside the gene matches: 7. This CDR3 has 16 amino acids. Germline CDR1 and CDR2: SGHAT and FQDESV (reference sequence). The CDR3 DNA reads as TGTGCCAGCAGCGTAGGACAGGGGGTTCTCACAGATACGCAGTATTTT. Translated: CASSVGQGVLTDTQYF.

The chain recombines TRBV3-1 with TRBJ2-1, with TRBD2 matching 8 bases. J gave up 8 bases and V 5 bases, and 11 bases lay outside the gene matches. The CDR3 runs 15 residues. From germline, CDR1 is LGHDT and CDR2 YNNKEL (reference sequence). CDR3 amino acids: CASSSPGLGLDEQFF. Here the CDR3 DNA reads TGTGCCAGCAGCTCGCCGGGACTAGGTCTCGATGAGCAGTTCTTC.

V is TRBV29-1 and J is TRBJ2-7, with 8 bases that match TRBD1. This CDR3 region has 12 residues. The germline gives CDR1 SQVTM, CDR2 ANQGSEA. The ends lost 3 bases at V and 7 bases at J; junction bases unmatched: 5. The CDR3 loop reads CSVEVTGEEQYF. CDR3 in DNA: TGCAGCGTTGAGGTGACAGGGGAAGAGCAGTACTTC.

This chain's CDR3 is CASSSSPSGQPQHF. CDR3 sequence (DNA): TGTGCCAGCAGCTCCTCACCCTCGGGGCAGCCCCAGCATTTT. The chain recombines TRBV7-6 with TRBJ1-5; D not resolved. V gave up 4 bases and J gave up 7 bases, with 14 bases separating them. The CDR3 contains 14 residues. From germline, CDR1 is SGHVS and CDR2 FNYEAQ.

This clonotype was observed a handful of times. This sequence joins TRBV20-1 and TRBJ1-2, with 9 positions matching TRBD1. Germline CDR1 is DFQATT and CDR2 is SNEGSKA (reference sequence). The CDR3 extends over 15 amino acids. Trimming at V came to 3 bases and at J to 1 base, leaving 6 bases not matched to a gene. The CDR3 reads CSASPGTGLNYGYTF. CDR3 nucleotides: TGCAGTGCTAGTCCCGGGACAGGGCTTAACTATGGCTACACCTTC.

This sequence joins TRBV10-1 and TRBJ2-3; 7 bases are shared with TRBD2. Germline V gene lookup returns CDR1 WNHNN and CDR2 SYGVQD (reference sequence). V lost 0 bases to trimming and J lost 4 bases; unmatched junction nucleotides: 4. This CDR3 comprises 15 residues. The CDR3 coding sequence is TGCGCCAGCAGTGAGTCGGGCGGGAGTGCAGATACGCAGTATTTT. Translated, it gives CASSESGGSADTQYF.

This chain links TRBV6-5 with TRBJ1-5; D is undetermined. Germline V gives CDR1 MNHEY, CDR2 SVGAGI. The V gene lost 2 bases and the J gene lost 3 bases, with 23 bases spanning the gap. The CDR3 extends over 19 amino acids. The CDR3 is CASSYPPGGGSRNNQPQHF. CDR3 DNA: TGTGCCAGCAGTTACCCTCCGGGTGGAGGGTCAAGAAACAATCAGCCCCAGCATTTT.

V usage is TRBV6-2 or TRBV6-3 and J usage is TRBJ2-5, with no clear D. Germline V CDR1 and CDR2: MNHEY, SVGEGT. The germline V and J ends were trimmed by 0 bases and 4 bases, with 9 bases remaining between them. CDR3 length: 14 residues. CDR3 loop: CASSYSVDSETQYF. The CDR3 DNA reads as TGTGCCAGCAGTTACTCGGTCGATTCAGAGACCCAGTACTTC.

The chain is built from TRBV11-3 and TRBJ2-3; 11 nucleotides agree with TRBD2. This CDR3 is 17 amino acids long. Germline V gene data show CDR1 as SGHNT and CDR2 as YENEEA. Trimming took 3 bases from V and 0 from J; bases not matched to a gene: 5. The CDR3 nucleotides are TGTGCCAGCAGCTTTCGGGGACTAGCGGCTAGCACAGATACGCAGTATTTT. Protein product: CASSFRGLAASTDTQYF.

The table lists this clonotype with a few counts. The CDR3 DNA is TGTGCCAGCAGCTTAGTGCAGGGGGCGGTCGGGGAGCTGTTTTTT. Encoded protein: CASSLVQGAVGELFF. This chain links TRBV11-1 with TRBJ2-2; 8 nucleotides agree with TRBD1. The CDR3 runs to 15 residues. The V gene end was trimmed by 1 base and the J gene end by 7 bases; junction bases not matched to a gene: 5. CDR1 and CDR2 from the germline V gene are SGHAT and FQDESV (reference sequence).

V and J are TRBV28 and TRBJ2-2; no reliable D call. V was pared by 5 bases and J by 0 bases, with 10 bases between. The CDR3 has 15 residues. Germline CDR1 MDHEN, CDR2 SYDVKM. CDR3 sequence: CASSRAVANTGELFF. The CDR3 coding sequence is TGTGCCAGCAGTCGCGCAGTCGCGAACACCGGGGAGCTGTTTTTT. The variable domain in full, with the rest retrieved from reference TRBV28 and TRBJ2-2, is DVKVTQSSRYLVKRTGEKVFLECVQDMDHENMFWYRQDPGLGLRLIYFSYDVKMKEKGDIPEGYSVSREKKERFSLILESASTNQTSMYLCASSRAVANTGELFFGEGSRLTVL.

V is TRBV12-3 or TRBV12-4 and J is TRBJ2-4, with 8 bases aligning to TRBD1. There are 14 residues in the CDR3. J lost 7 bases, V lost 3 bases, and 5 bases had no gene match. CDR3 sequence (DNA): TGTGCCAGCAGTTTCGGACAGGGAAAGAACATTCAGTACTTC. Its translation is CASSFGQGKNIQYF.

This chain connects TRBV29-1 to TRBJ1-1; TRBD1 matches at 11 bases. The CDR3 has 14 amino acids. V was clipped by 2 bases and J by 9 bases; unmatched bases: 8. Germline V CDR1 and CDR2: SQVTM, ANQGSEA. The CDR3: CSVETTRTGGKAFF. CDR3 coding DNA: TGCAGCGTTGAAACTACCAGGACAGGGGGCAAAGCTTTCTTT.

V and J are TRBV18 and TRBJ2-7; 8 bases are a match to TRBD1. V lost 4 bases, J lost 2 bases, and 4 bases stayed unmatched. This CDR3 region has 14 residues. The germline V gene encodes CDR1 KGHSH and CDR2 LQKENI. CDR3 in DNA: TGTGCCAGCTCACTCCGGACAGGGCCCTACGAGCAGTACTTC. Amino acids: CASSLRTGPYEQYF.

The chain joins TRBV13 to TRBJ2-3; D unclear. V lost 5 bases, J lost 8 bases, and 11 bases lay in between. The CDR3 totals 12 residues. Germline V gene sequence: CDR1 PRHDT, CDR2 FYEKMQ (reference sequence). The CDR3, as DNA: TGTGCCAGCAGCGCGACCCATGGTACGCAGTATTTT. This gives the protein CASSATHGTQYF.

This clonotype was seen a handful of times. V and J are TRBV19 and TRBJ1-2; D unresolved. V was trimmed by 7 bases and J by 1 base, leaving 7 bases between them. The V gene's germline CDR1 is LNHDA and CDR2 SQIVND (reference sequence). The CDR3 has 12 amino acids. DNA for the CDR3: TGTGCCAGTATGGCCAGTAACTATGGCTACACCTTC. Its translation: CASMASNYGYTF.

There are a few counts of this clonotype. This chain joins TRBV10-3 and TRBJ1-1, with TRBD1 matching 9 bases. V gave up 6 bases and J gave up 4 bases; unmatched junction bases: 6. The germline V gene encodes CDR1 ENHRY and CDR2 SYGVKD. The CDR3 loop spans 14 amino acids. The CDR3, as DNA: TGTGCCATCAGCCCGGGACAGGGCCTCACTGAAGCTTTCTTT. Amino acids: CAISPGQGLTEAFF.

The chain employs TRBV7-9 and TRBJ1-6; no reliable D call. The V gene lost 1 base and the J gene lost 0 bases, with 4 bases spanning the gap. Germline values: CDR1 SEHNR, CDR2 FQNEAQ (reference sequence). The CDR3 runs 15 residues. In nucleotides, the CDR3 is TGTGCCAGCAGCTTAGGGCCCTCCTATAATTCACCCCTCCACTTT. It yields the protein CASSLGPSYNSPLHF. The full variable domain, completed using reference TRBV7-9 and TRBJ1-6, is DTGVSQNPRHKITKRGQNVTFRCDPISEHNRLYWYRQTLGQGPEFLTYFQNEAQLEKSRLLSDRFSAERPKGSFSTLEIQRTEQGDSAMYLCASSLGPSYNSPLHFGNGTRLTVT.

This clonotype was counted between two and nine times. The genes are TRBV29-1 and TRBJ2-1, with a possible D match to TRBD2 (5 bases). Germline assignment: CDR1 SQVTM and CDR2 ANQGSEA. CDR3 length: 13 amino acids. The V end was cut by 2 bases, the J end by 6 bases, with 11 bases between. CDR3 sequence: CSVETREPNEQFF. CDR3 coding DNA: TGCAGCGTTGAAACTAGGGAACCCAATGAGCAGTTCTTC.

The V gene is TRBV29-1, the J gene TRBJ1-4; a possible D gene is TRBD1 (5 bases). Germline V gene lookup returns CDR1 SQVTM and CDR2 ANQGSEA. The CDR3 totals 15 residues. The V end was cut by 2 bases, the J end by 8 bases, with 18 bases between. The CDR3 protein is CSVERTGTSGEKLFF. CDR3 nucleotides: TGCAGCGTTGAACGTACCGGGACCTCGGGGGAAAAACTGTTTTTT. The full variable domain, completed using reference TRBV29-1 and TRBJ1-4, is SAVISQKPSRDICQRGTSLTIQCQVDSQVTMMFWYRQQPGQSLTLIATANQGSEATYESGFVIDKFPISRPNLTFSTLTVSNMSPEDSSIYLCSVERTGTSGEKLFFGSGTQLSVL.